This entry describes one T cell receptor (beta chain). The antigen remains undetermined. Splitting the CD4+ cells yielded a CD45RA+ naive subset and a CD45RA-negative memory subset. The data were obtained in a study of shared clonotypes between healthy human individuals. Study information: Donors had three CD4 naive, three CD4 memory, two CD8 naive and one CD8 memory plate apiece. Study-wide results and limits: Clonotypes shared by all four donors outscored non-shared clonotypes in generation probability.

As processed by the authors: Filtering differed because ImmunoSEQ produced junction-only sequences that carried no quality scores. Libraries were prepared by immunoSEQ multiplex PCR; TCRdb keeps only in-frame clonotypes and omits some of them. That table gives V, J and clone size, and the DNA gave D and trimming. The sample includes some 2,000,000 clones, roughly 96% of them seen just once. Per the germline V gene, CDR1 is SGHTA and CDR2 is FQGNSA. The CDR3 has 17 residues. Trimming shortened V by 1 base and J by 1 base, and 14 bases separated the two germline ends. The chain joins TRBV7-2 to TRBJ2-1; TRBD1 is a possible D gene (6 bases). The sample consisted of naive CD4+ T cells sorted from blood. As for subset: CD45RA+ positively selected. The sequence was collected from a man between 18 and 35 years old in good health. The CDR3 loop reads CASSLGGSRGSYNEQFF. The CDR3 coding sequence is TGTGCCAGCAGCTTAGGAGGTTCCAGGGGTTCCTACAATGAGCAGTTCTTC. Full variable domain (outside the CDR3, taken from reference TRBV7-2 and TRBJ2-1): GAGVSQSPSNKVTEKGKDVELRCDPISGHTALYWYRQSLGQGLEFLIYFQGNSAPDKSGLPSDRFSAERTGGSVSTLTIQRTQQEDSAVYLCASSLGGSRGSYNEQFFGPGTRLTVL.